This T cell receptor (beta chain) was documented in a study of regulatory T cells in long-lasting Graves disease. In the study overall: Graves' cases, newly diagnosed, had used antithyroid drugs under 3 months.

This clonotype was detected many times. Its antigen remains unknown. Study-wide findings and caveats: Accuracy was possibly reduced by small sample size.

With iRepertoire HTBI primers and Arm-PCR of CDR3 regions, TCR beta libraries were built. TCRdb recomputed calls from the multiplex PCR reads with MiXCR, one row per CDR3 protein. The sample has 200,000 to 250,000 distinct CDR3 sequences, approximately 18% seen once. Regarding time point: newly diagnosed GD, antithyroid drugs for less than 3 months. Making the TCR library involved RNA that had been extracted from PBMCs. These data were also filed under a second study, of T cells in Graves' hyperthyroidism and ophthalmopathy.

This sequence was found in a woman in her twenties or thirties with Graves disease. The sample here was peripheral blood mononuclear cells (PBMCs), taken at new diagnosis, from a patient treated with antithyroid drugs.

The CDR3 sequence: CASRSGSDSYGYTF. CDR3 nucleotide sequence: TGTGCCAGCAGATCCGGGTCCGACTCTTATGGCTACACCTTC. The rearrangement links TRBV6-1 to TRBJ1-2; no clear D. V dropped 6 bases and J dropped 5 bases, with 16 bases sitting between them. The CDR3 has 14 amino acids. The germline CDR1 and CDR2 sequences are MNHNS and SASEGT.